This TCR beta chain was observed in a study of blood T cell repertoires in COVID-19. Study-level background: Donors in the United States, Italy and Spain gave samples during acute or convalescent COVID-19. Sources were T cells, B-cell-depleted T cells, or PBMCs; the material itself was cDNA or gDNA.

Sequencing used immunoSEQ multiplex PCR; TCRdb keeps in-frame clones, though not all of them. Seen here are around 100,000 clones, around 89% observed once, and the top ten hold about 4%. Germline CDR1 MNHEY, CDR2 SMNVEV (reference sequence). The CDR3 spans 12 residues. V was clipped by 10 bases and J by 13 bases, with 20 bases between them. The rearrangement joins TRBV27 to TRBJ2-1; weak D call: TRBD1 (8 bases). The receptor's source is a woman aged 55-75 years with acute or convalescent COVID-19. Source material: peripheral blood. The DNA of the CDR3 is TGTGCCACCAGGGGGCTAGCGGCCTACCAGTTCTTC. Residues: CATRGLAAYQFF.